The 16 T cell receptor beta chains listed next were all sequenced from one sample in a study of graft-versus-host responses after intestinal transplantation. For these receptors, no antigen is known. The assay was immunoSEQ multiplex PCR, and TCRdb's table has in-frame clones only and misses some. Of approximately 75,000 clones in the sample, around 90% were seen once. Sample: unstimulated CD8+ T cells sorted from spleen or lymph node cells, taken before transplant. All receptors come from a human donor who was the organ donor for an intestinal transplant.

This chain connects TRBV5-6 to TRBJ1-1; TRBD1 might be the D (5 bases). There are 13 residues in the CDR3. The V and J ends lost 0 bases and 6 bases respectively, with 9 bases between them. The germline V gene encodes CDR1 SGHDT and CDR2 YYEEEE. The CDR3 reads CASSLAWGAEAFF. The DNA for the CDR3 is TGTGCCAGCAGCTTGGCTTGGGGCGCTGAAGCTTTCTTT.

The chain joins TRBV7-6 to TRBJ1-2; 8 nucleotides agree with TRBD1. CDR1 is SGHVS and CDR2 is FNYEAQ in the germline V gene. V shed 4 bases, J shed 0 bases, and the junction held 7 bases outside the gene matches. The CDR3 is 16 amino acids. DNA for the CDR3: TGTGCCAGCAGCTACCGGACAGGGATAACTAACTATGGCTACACCTTC. It translates to CASSYRTGITNYGYTF.

The CDR3 bases are TGTGCCGGCAAAGGCGAAGCGGCGTCTAACTATGGCTACACCTTC. It is translated as CAGKGEAASNYGYTF. The V and J genes are TRBV6-4 and TRBJ1-2; D is ambiguous. Trimming took off 11 bases at V and 0 bases at J, with 19 bases between the two ends. Germline CDR1 MRHNA, CDR2 SNTAGT. The CDR3 consists of 15 residues.

This clone occurred once. The chain has TRBV6-5 and TRBJ2-7; D is ambiguous. CDR1 and CDR2 (germline): MNHEY, SVGAGI. This CDR3 spans 14 amino acids. The V gene lost 5 bases and the J gene lost 2 bases, with 13 bases spanning the gap. CDR3 nucleotides: TGTGCCAGCAGTCCGACCATAACAGCCTACGAGCAGTACGTC. Translating it yields CASSPTITAYEQYV.

The V and J genes are TRBV11-1 and TRBJ2-1, with 7 bases matching TRBD2. CDR1 SGHAT and CDR2 FQDESV come from the germline V gene (reference sequence). This CDR3 contains 15 residues. The junction had 2 bases not matched to a gene; V was cut back by 0 bases and J by 3 bases. DNA for the CDR3: TGTGCCAGCAGCTTAGCGGGGGAGGGCTACAATGAGCAGTTCTTC. Translating it yields CASSLAGEGYNEQFF.

J is TRBJ1-6 and V is TRBV28, with 9 bases aligning to TRBD1. The trim removed 5 bases at V and 8 bases at J, leaving 7 bases unmatched. CDR3 size: 15 residues. In germline, CDR1 is MDHEN, CDR2 SYDVKM. CDR3 in amino acids: CASSRDRVTYSPLHF. The CDR3 region has the DNA TGTGCCAGCAGTCGGGACAGGGTGACCTATTCACCCCTCCACTTT.

The J gene is TRBJ2-3, the V gene TRBV15; a possible D gene is TRBD1 (6 bases). CDR3 length equals 17 residues. The V gene's germline CDR1 is LNHNV and CDR2 YYDKDF (reference sequence). Trimming removed 3 bases from V and 0 bases from J, with 16 bases in between. CDR3 coding DNA: TGTGCCACCAGCAGGGCCGCAACAGGGTCTAGCACAGATACGCAGTATTTT. Translated: CATSRAATGSSTDTQYF. The full variable domain, in which reference TRBV15 and TRBJ2-3 provide the parts outside the CDR3, is DAMVIQNPRYQVTQFGKPVTLSCSQTLNHNVMYWYQQKSSQAPKLLFHYYDKDFNNEADTPDNFQSRRPNTSFCFLDIRSPGLGDTAMYLCATSRAATGSSTDTQYFGPGTRLTVL.

The chain is built from TRBV11-2 and TRBJ2-3; possible D gene TRBD2, 7 bases. CDR1 SGHAT and CDR2 FQNNGV come from the germline V gene. V shed 7 bases and J shed 4 bases, with 27 bases lying between them. The CDR3 sequence is 18 residues long. CDR3 bases: TGTGCCAGCATCGGATGGGGGGGCAGCGAGGGTGGACCAGATACGCAGTATTTT. It specifies CASIGWGGSEGGPDTQYF.

V is TRBV7-8 and J is TRBJ1-1; D uncertain. The V end lost 6 bases, the J end lost 3 bases, and 17 bases lay between the germline ends. Germline V gene sequence: CDR1 SGHVS, CDR2 FQNEAQ. This CDR3 is 15 amino acids long. The DNA for the CDR3 is TGTGCCAGCAGTCCTAGCGGGGTTTGGGACACTGAAGCTTTCTTT. Translating it yields CASSPSGVWDTEAFF.

J is TRBJ1-1 and V is TRBV19, with D possibly TRBD1 on 6 matching bases. CDR1 is LNHDA and CDR2 is SQIVND in the germline V gene (reference sequence). The CDR3 totals 17 residues. The germline V and J ends were trimmed by 4 bases and 3 bases, with 21 bases remaining between them. As DNA, the CDR3 is TGTGCCAGTAGTACCCCGGGGGGCTATATGGGGGACACTGAAGCTTTCTTT. The encoded protein is CASSTPGGYMGDTEAFF.

J is TRBJ1-2 and V is TRBV5-1; 9 bases match TRBD1. CDR3 length: 13 residues. The trim removed 2 bases at V and 6 bases at J, leaving 2 bases unmatched. Germline values: CDR1 SGHRS, CDR2 YFSETQ. The CDR3 spells CASSLQGAHGYTF. The CDR3, as DNA: TGCGCCAGCAGCTTACAGGGGGCGCATGGCTACACCTTC.

The chain links TRBV29-1 to TRBJ2-2; weak D call: TRBD2 (6 bases). Trimming left V 0 bases short and J 2 bases short, with 13 bases between. Germline CDR1 reads SQVTM; CDR2 reads ANQGSEA. CDR3 length equals 16 residues. This CDR3 reads CSVEDGRTTNTGELFF. The CDR3 DNA reads as TGCAGCGTTGAAGATGGGAGGACAACTAACACCGGGGAGCTGTTTTTT.

V and J are TRBV28 and TRBJ2-7, with 7 bases lining up with TRBD1. The V and J ends lost 8 bases and 1 base, in that order; junction bases with no gene match: 8. Germline V gene lookup returns CDR1 MDHEN and CDR2 SYDVKM. This CDR3 has 14 amino acids. This CDR3 reads CASGHGTASYEQYV. Here the CDR3 DNA reads TGTGCCAGCGGGCACGGGACAGCTTCCTACGAGCAGTACGTC.

The V and J genes are TRBV19 and TRBJ1-2; D is possibly TRBD1 (5 bases). V lost 5 bases to trimming and J lost 3 bases, with 13 bases between them. This CDR3 contains 14 residues. The V gene's germline CDR1 is LNHDA and CDR2 SQIVND (reference sequence). CDR3 coding DNA: TGTGCCAGTAGTCGGGACTGGGGTGACTATGGCTACACCTTC. Translating gives CASSRDWGDYGYTF.

This rearrangement joins TRBV10-3 to TRBJ1-1; 9 bases are a match to TRBD1. CDR3 length: 18 amino acids. V shed 10 bases, J shed 1 base, and the junction held 19 bases outside the gene matches. CDR1 is ENHRY and CDR2 is SYGVKD in the germline V gene. The CDR3, as DNA: TGTGCCACGGGGACAGGGATCCCGCTCGAAACTGGGAACACTGAAGCTTTCTTT. This sequence encodes CATGTGIPLETGNTEAFF.

The chain recombines TRBV10-3 with TRBJ1-2; D perhaps matches TRBD1 (5 bases). CDR1 and CDR2 (germline): ENHRY, SYGVKD. V was shortened by 4 bases and J by 3 bases, with 21 bases between the two germline ends. The CDR3 is 17 residues long. The CDR3 sequence: CAISGPEPVREDYGYTF. As DNA, the CDR3 is TGTGCCATCAGTGGTCCGGAGCCCGTCAGGGAGGACTATGGCTACACCTTC.